Shown below are 21 T cell receptor beta chains from a single sample sequenced in a study of memory CD4+ T cells and cytomegalovirus serostatus (dated by TCRdb to about 2019). The protocol used for the library was the immunoSEQ multiplex PCR assay. Drawn from immuneACCESS, this table holds only the in-frame rearrangements with V and J called that TCRdb kept. Clones are partly lost; checked studies trace under half to an unresolved V gene and leave the rest unexplained. The sample profile shows 55,000 to 60,000 clones; roughly 77% of them were found once. The top ten clones comprise 1% to 1.2% of the sample. A FACSAria II was used to sort memory CD4+ T cells, defined as single viable CD3+CD4+CD8-CD45RO+ cells. The sample consisted of memory CD4+ T cells from blood. The receptors were sampled from an adult in good health and CMV-seronegative.

The gene calls are TRBV6-4 and TRBJ2-3; D perhaps matches TRBD2 (5 bases). The CDR3 runs 14 residues. In germline, CDR1 is MRHNA, CDR2 SNTAGT. Trimming pared 5 bases from V and 0 bases from J, leaving 9 bases between. In nucleotides, the CDR3 is TGTGCCAGCAGTCTAGCCGGTAGCACAGATACGCAGTATTTT. Its protein is CASSLAGSTDTQYF.

DNA for the CDR3: TGTGCCAGCAGCTTATCCGGGACTAGCGGGCGTTACGAGCAGTACTTC. Translating it yields CASSLSGTSGRYEQYF. The rearrangement joins TRBV7-8 to TRBJ2-7, with 12 positions matching TRBD2. The CDR3 runs 16 residues. The V and J ends lost 2 bases and 4 bases, in that order; junction bases with no gene match: 6. Germline V gene sequence: CDR1 SGHVS, CDR2 FQNEAQ.

The chain has TRBV4-3 and TRBJ1-6, with TRBD1 identical over 11 bases. The CDR3 is 18 amino acids. Losses at the gene ends were 1 base for V and 6 bases for J; bases not matched to a gene: 8. CDR1 and CDR2 (germline): LGHNA, YSLEER. Written as DNA, the CDR3 is TGCGCCAGCAGCCAAGCCCCGGGACAGGGGGGGAGTAATTCACCCCTCCACTTT. Protein sequence: CASSQAPGQGGSNSPLHF.

The chain couples TRBV6-4 to TRBJ1-2; D is perhaps TRBD1 (5 bases). CDR1 and CDR2 from the germline V gene are MRHNA and SNTAGT. The germline V and J ends were trimmed by 7 bases and 3 bases, with 18 bases remaining between them. The CDR3 extends over 15 amino acids. Here the CDR3 reads CASKGPGPNYYGYTF. CDR3 coding DNA: TGTGCCAGCAAAGGTCCGGGACCGAATTACTATGGCTACACCTTC.

This chain uses TRBV6-4 with TRBJ1-1, with a weak D call TRBD1 (5 bases). Germline V CDR1 and CDR2: MRHNA, SNTAGT. V gave up 5 bases and J gave up 0 bases, with 7 bases separating them. The CDR3 runs 13 residues. The CDR3 nucleotides are TGTGCCAGCAGTACCAGGGTGAACACTGAAGCTTTCTTT. Protein: CASSTRVNTEAFF.

The chain has TRBV19 and TRBJ2-3, with TRBD2 matching over 11 bases. The CDR3 spans 18 residues. From germline, CDR1 is LNHDA and CDR2 SQIVND (reference sequence). After removal of 6 bases from V and 1 base from J, the junction contained 12 bases not matched to a gene. The CDR3 DNA reads as TGTGCCAGTAGAGCGATGTTTACTAGCGGGAGTGGCACAGATACGCAGTATTTT. Protein product: CASRAMFTSGSGTDTQYF.

This chain links TRBV14 with TRBJ2-5; 10 nucleotides match TRBD2. The CDR3 length is 16 residues. Germline CDR1 is SGHDN and CDR2 is FVKESK. The V and J ends lost 4 bases and 7 bases, in that order; junction bases with no gene match: 12. CDR3 in amino acids: CASSRQWASGSGTQYF. The CDR3 DNA follows: TGTGCCAGCAGCCGCCAATGGGCTAGCGGGAGTGGGACCCAGTACTTC. Full variable domain (remainder filled in from reference TRBV14 and TRBJ2-5): EAGVTQFPSHSVIEKGQTVTLRCDPISGHDNLYWYRRVMGKEIKFLLHFVKESKQDESGMPNNRFLAERTGGTYSTLKVQPAELEDSGVYFCASSRQWASGSGTQYFGPGTRLLVL.

This chain links TRBV28 with TRBJ2-7; 8 nucleotides agree with TRBD1. The CDR3 length is 13 residues. V shed 10 bases, J shed 0 bases, and the junction held 5 bases outside the gene matches. The germline CDR1 and CDR2 sequences are MDHEN and SYDVKM. CDR3 region: CATTDRVSYEQYF. As DNA, the CDR3 is TGTGCCACTACGGACAGGGTCTCCTACGAGCAGTACTTC.

The chain couples TRBV11-2 to TRBJ2-6; D remains unclear. The CDR3 is 13 residues long. Between the trimmed V and J ends, which lost 0 bases and 10 bases, there was a span of 7 bases. The V gene's germline CDR1 is SGHAT and CDR2 FQNNGV. The CDR3 loop is CASSLDPFNVLTF. In DNA form, the CDR3 reads TGTGCCAGCAGCTTAGACCCCTTTAACGTCCTGACTTTC.

This chain connects TRBV11-1 to TRBJ2-2, with a weak D call TRBD1 (5 bases). Germline V gene sequence: CDR1 SGHAT, CDR2 FQDESV (reference sequence). There are 15 residues in the CDR3. Trimming cost V 4 bases and J 4 bases, with 13 bases left between them. CDR3 DNA: TGTGCCAGCAGCTCGGGCAGGGAAATCACCGGGGAGCTGTTTTTT. It specifies CASSSGREITGELFF.

The chain couples TRBV2 to TRBJ2-2; tentative D call: TRBD2 (6 bases). Germline V gene sequence: CDR1 SNHLY, CDR2 FYNNEI. The CDR3 length is 13 residues. Trimming pared 6 bases from V and 6 bases from J, leaving 11 bases between. CDR3: CASRVDYSGELFF. DNA of the CDR3: TGTGCCAGCAGGGTGGACTATTCCGGGGAGCTGTTTTTT.

The chain is built from TRBV6-1 and TRBJ1-1, with a possible D match to TRBD1 (5 bases). Looked up from germline, CDR1 is MNHNS and CDR2 is SASEGT. Trimming removed 8 bases at V and 11 bases at J, with 15 bases between. The CDR3 is 11 amino acids. The CDR3 reads CASDDQGSAFF. The CDR3 DNA is TGTGCCAGCGACGACCAGGGATCGGCTTTCTTT.

The chain links TRBV25-1 to TRBJ2-7, with D possibly matching TRBD2 (6 bases). From germline, CDR1 is MGHDK and CDR2 SYGVNS. The V and J ends lost 8 bases and 7 bases respectively, with 18 bases between them. This CDR3 is 13 amino acids long. The CDR3 spells CASRPAYGGEQYF. The CDR3 DNA is TGTGCCAGCCGACCGGCATATGGGGGGGAGCAGTACTTC.

The chain's CDR3 is CASSDDRPNTEAFF. The CDR3 nucleotides are TGTGCCAGCAGTGACGACAGACCGAACACTGAAGCTTTCTTT. The rearrangement uses TRBV2 and TRBJ1-1, with D perhaps TRBD1 (5 bases). CDR3 length equals 14 residues. In germline, CDR1 is SNHLY, CDR2 FYNNEI. Trimming removed 3 bases from V and 1 base from J, with 9 bases in between.

DNA for the CDR3: TGTGCCAGCAGCCTTAGCGGGAGGGACGGGGAGCTGTTTTTT. It yields the protein CASSLSGRDGELFF. This chain connects TRBV7-9 to TRBJ2-2; 11 bases fit TRBD2. With 5 bases clipped from V and 7 bases from J, the junction kept 3 bases outside the gene matches. This CDR3 has 14 amino acids. Germline loops: CDR1 SEHNR, CDR2 FQNEAQ (reference sequence). The whole variable domain, filled in from reference TRBV7-9 and TRBJ2-2, reads DTGVSQNPRHKITKRGQNVTFRCDPISEHNRLYWYRQTLGQGPEFLTYFQNEAQLEKSRLLSDRFSAERPKGSFSTLEIQRTEQGDSAMYLCASSLSGRDGELFFGEGSRLTVL.

The chain has TRBV5-6 and TRBJ2-7; 7 nucleotides match TRBD1. Germline loops: CDR1 SGHDT, CDR2 YYEEEE. V lost 0 bases to trimming and J lost 2 bases; unmatched junction nucleotides: 8. The CDR3 totals 16 residues. The DNA of the CDR3 is TGTGCCAGCAGCTTGGCCCAGGGACAGACCACCTACGAGCAGTACTTC. Translated, it gives CASSLAQGQTTYEQYF.

The chain employs TRBV6-1 and TRBJ2-3; D could derive from TRBD1 or TRBD2 (5 bases each). Trimming took off 4 bases at V and 2 bases at J, with 22 bases between the two ends. The germline gives CDR1 MNHNS, CDR2 SASEGT. This CDR3 has 18 residues. CDR3 DNA: TGTGCCAGCAGTGGACGCGAGGGTTGGGGCGGTACCACAGATACGCAGTATTTT. Its translation: CASSGREGWGGTTDTQYF.

This clone was seen only once. The chain joins TRBV18 to TRBJ1-2; TRBD1 is a possible D gene (6 bases). V was pared by 4 bases and J by 6 bases, with 6 bases between. Germline CDR1 KGHSH, CDR2 LQKENI. CDR3 length: 11 residues. Here the CDR3 DNA reads TGTGCCAGCTCACAGGGGGATGGCTACACCTTC. Translating gives CASSQGDGYTF. Full variable domain (remainder filled in from reference TRBV18 and TRBJ1-2): NAGVMQNPRHLVRRRGQEARLRCSPMKGHSHVYWYRQLPEEGLKFMVYLQKENIIDESGMPKERFSAEFPKEGPSILRIQQVVRGDSAAYFCASSQGDGYTFGSGTRLTVV.

Only a few counts were recorded for this clone. V and J are TRBV11-2 and TRBJ2-7, with 9 bases lining up with TRBD1. J lost 6 bases, V lost 5 bases, and 14 bases had no gene match. The CDR3 is made up of 16 amino acids. Germline V CDR1 and CDR2: SGHAT, FQNNGV. DNA for the CDR3: TGTGCCAGCAGCCGCTGGACTCCGGGACAGGGTCGCGAGCAGTACTTC. It specifies CASSRWTPGQGREQYF.

The genes are TRBV27 and TRBJ2-7; 8 bases match TRBD2. CDR1 and CDR2 (germline): MNHEY, SMNVEV (reference sequence). After removal of 5 bases from V and 0 bases from J, the junction contained 9 bases not matched to a gene. The CDR3 is 16 amino acids. As DNA, the CDR3 is TGTGCCAGCAGTCCGATGCGGGGGGATCCCTCCTACGAGCAGTACTTC. It translates to CASSPMRGDPSYEQYF.

The chain recombines TRBV28 with TRBJ2-7, with no clear D. Trimming stripped 6 bases from V and 3 bases from J, with 6 bases between. CDR3 length: 11 amino acids. The germline V gene encodes CDR1 MDHEN and CDR2 SYDVKM. CDR3 sequence (DNA): TGTGCCAGCAGCCACCTCTACGAGCAGTACTTC. It translates to CASSHLYEQYF.